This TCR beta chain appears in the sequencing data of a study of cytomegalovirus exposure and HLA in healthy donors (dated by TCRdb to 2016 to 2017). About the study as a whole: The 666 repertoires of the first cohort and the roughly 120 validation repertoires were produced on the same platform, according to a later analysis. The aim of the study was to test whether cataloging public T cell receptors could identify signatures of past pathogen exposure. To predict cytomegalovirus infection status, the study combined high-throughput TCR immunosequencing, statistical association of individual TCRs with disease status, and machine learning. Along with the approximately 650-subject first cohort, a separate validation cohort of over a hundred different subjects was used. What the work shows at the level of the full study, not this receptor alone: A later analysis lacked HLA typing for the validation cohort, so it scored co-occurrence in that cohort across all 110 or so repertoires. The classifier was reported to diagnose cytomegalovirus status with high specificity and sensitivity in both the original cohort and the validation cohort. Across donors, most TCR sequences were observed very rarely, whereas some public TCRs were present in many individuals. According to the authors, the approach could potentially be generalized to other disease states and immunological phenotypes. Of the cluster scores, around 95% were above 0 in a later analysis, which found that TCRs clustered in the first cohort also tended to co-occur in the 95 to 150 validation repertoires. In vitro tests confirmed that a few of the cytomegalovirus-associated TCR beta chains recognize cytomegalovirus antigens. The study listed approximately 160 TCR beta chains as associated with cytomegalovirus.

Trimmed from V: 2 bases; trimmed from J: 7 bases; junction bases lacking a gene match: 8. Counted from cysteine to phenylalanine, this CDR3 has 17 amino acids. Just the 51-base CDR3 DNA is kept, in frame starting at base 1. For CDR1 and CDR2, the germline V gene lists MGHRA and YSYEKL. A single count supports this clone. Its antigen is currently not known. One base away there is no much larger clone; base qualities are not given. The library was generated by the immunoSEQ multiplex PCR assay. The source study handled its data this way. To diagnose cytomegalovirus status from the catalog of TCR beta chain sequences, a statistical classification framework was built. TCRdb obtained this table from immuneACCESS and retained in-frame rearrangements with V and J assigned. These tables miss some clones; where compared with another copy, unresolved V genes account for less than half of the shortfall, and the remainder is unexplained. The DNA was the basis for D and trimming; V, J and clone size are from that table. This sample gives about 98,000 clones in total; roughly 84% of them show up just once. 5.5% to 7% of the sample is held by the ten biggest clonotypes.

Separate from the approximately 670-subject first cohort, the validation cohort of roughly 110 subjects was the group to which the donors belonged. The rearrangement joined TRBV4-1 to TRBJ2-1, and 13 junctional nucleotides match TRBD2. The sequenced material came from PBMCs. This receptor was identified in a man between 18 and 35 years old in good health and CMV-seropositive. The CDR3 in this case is CASSQPTSGRARNEQFF. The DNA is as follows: TGCGCCAGCAGCCAACCTACTAGCGGGAGGGCCCGAAATGAGCAGTTCTTC.